The T cell receptor beta chain under discussion was sequenced for a study of cytomegalovirus exposure and HLA in healthy donors. The primer mix had 60 Vbeta and 13 Jbeta primers. The repertoire was sequenced with immunoSEQ multiplex PCR; TCRdb's copy has only in-frame clones and lacks some. The table includes over 100,000 clones, around 80% detected once. This CDR3 comprises 13 residues. Between the trimmed V and J ends, which lost 4 bases and 5 bases, there was a span of 11 bases. Germline values: CDR1 MGHRA, CDR2 YSYEKL. This receptor was obtained from a female donor in good health and CMV-seronegative. Sequencing was performed on PBMCs. The chain joins TRBV4-1 to TRBJ2-5, with TRBD2 as a possible D gene (6 bases). The CDR3 loop reads CASSPRGMETQYF. CDR3 nucleotides: TGCGCCAGCAGCCCCCGGGGGATGGAGACCCAGTACTTC.